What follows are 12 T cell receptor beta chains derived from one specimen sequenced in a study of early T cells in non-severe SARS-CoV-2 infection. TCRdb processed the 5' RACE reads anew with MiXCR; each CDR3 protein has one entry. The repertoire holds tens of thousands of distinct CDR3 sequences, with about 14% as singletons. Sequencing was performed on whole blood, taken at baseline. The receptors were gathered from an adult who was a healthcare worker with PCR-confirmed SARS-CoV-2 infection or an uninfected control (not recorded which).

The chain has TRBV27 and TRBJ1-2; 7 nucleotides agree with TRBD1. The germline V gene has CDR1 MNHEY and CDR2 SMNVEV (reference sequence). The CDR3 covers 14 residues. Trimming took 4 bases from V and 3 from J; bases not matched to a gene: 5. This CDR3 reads CASSSGGADYGYTF. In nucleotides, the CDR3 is TGTGCCAGCAGTTCAGGGGGGGCGGACTATGGCTACACCTTC.

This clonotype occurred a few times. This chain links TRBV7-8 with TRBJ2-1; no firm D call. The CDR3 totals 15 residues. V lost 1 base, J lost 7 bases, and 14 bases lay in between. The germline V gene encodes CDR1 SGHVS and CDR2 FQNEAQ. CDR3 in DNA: TGTGCCAGCAGCTTAGTTCTCCACCCTGGGAATGAGCAGTTCTTC. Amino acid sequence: CASSLVLHPGNEQFF.

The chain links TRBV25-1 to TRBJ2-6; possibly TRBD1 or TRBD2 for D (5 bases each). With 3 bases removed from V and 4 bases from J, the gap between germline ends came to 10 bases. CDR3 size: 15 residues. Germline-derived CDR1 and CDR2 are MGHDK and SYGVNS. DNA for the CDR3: TGTGCCAGCAGTGAGGCCGGGACCGGGGCCAACGTCCTGACTTTC. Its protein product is CASSEAGTGANVLTF.

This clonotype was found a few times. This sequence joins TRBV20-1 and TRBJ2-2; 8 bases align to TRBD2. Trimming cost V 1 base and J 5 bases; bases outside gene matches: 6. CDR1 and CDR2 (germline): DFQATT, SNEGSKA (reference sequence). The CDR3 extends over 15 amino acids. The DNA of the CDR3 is TGCAGTGCTAGAGGCGGGACTAGTGGAACCGGGGAGCTGTTTTTT. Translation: CSARGGTSGTGELFF.

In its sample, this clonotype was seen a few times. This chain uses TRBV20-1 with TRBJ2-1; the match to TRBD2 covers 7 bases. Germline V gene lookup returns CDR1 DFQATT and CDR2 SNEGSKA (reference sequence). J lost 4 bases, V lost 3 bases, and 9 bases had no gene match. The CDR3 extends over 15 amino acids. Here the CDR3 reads CSARRGAGAYNEQFF. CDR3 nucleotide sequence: TGCAGTGCTAGGCGAGGTGCGGGAGCGTACAATGAGCAGTTCTTC.

The CDR3 region has the DNA TGTGCCATCACCCTACAGGGGGTTGGTGGCTACACCTTC. Protein sequence: CAITLQGVGGYTF. The genes are TRBV28 and TRBJ1-2; TRBD1 agrees at 8 bases. V gave up 10 bases and J gave up 7 bases; unmatched junction bases: 11. Germline CDR1 and CDR2: MDHEN and SYDVKM. This CDR3 comprises 13 residues.

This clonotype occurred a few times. The CDR3, as DNA: TGTGCCAGCAGCGTAGGAACCGGGGGAAGCACAGATACGCAGTATTTT. It encodes CASSVGTGGSTDTQYF. V and J are TRBV9 and TRBJ2-3, with a tentative D call TRBD2 (6 bases). CDR1 SGDLS and CDR2 YYNGEE come from the germline V gene. With 0 bases removed from V and 0 bases from J, the gap between germline ends came to 11 bases. CDR3 length: 16 amino acids.

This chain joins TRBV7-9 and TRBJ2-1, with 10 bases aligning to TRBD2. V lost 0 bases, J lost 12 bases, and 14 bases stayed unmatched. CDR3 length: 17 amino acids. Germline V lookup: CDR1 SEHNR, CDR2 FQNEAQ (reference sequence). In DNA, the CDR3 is TGTGCCAGCAGCTTAGCGAGTACTAGCGGGACCCGTCGCGGGCAGTTCTTC. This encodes CASSLASTSGTRRGQFF.

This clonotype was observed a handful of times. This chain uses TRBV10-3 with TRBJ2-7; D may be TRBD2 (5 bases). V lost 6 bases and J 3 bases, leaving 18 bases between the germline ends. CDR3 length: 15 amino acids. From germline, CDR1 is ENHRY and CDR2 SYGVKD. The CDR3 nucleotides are TGTGCCATCAGGGCGGCAGGAGGCCTTAGCTACGAGCAGTACTTC. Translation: CAIRAAGGLSYEQYF.

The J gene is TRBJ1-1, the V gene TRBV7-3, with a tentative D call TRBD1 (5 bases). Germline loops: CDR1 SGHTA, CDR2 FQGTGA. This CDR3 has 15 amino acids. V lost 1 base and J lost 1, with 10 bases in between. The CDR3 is CASSLIPGSNTEAFF. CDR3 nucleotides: TGTGCCAGCAGCTTAATCCCAGGGTCGAACACTGAAGCTTTCTTT. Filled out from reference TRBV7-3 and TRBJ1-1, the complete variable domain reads GAGVSQTPSNKVTEKGKYVELRCDPISGHTALYWYRQSLGQGPEFLIYFQGTGAADDSGLPNDRFFAVRPEGSVSTLKIQRTERGDSAVYLCASSLIPGSNTEAFFGQGTRLTVV.

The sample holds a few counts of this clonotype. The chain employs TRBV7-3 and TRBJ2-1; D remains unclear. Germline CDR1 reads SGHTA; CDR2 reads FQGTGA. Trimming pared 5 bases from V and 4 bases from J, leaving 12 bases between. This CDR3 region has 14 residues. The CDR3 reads CASSLSGPYNEQFF. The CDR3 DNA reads TGTGCCAGCAGCCTCTCCGGACCGTACAATGAGCAGTTCTTC.

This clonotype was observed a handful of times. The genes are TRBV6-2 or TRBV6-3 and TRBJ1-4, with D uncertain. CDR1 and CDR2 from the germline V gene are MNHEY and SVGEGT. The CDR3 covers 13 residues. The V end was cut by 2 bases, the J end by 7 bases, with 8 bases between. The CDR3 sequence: CASSYDGVEKLFF. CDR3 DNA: TGTGCCAGCAGTTACGACGGGGTTGAAAAACTGTTTTTT.